This entry lists 3 T cell receptor beta chains sequenced from one sample in a study of OX40 agonist ivuxolimab in advanced cancers. Some clones are missing from TCRdb's copy, which holds only in-frame ones; the method was immunoSEQ multiplex PCR. The sample shows about 100,000 clones, roughly 88% of them seen only once. The starting material was CD4+ or CD8+ T cells sorted from blood, obtained in a trial of the OX40 agonist ivuxolimab. These receptors were taken from an adult with an advanced solid tumor such as melanoma, head and neck, liver or kidney cancer.

This clone was picked up one time. The V call is TRBV19, the J call TRBJ2-1, with 11 positions matching TRBD2. After removal of 7 bases from V and 3 bases from J, the junction contained 5 bases not matched to a gene. Germline lookup yields CDR1 LNHDA and CDR2 SQIVND (reference sequence). This CDR3 region has 15 residues. CDR3 coding DNA: TGTGCCAGTATCGGCCTAGCGGGAGGCTACAATGAGCAGTTCTTC. Translated, it gives CASIGLAGGYNEQFF.

The genes are TRBV7-9 and TRBJ1-5; D is uncertain. The CDR3 is made up of 13 amino acids. Germline CDR1 and CDR2: SEHNR and FQNEAQ (reference sequence). The germline V and J ends were trimmed by 5 bases and 0 bases, with 5 bases remaining between them. The CDR3: CASSPDSNQPQHF. The CDR3 DNA sequence: TGTGCCAGCAGCCCTGATAGCAATCAGCCCCAGCATTTT.

The gene calls are TRBV19 and TRBJ1-5, with unresolved D. Germline V gene lookup returns CDR1 LNHDA and CDR2 SQIVND (reference sequence). Trimming pared 3 bases from V and 7 bases from J, leaving 16 bases between. The CDR3 length is 15 residues. CDR3 sequence: CASSMEGRVWQPQHF. For the CDR3, the DNA is TGTGCCAGTAGTATGGAAGGAAGAGTCTGGCAGCCCCAGCATTTT.